The rows below give T cell receptor beta chains drawn from one sample of a study of T cell changes during pregnancy in multiple sclerosis. This table comes from immunoSEQ multiplex PCR, and its TCRdb copy is limited to in-frame clones, with some not included. In the table there are approximately 46,000 clones, about 91% of which are singletons. The sequenced sample was CD8+ T cells from peripheral blood mononuclear cells, obtained after pregnancy. These TCRs come from a female donor with multiple sclerosis, enrolled in a pregnancy study. The CDR3 runs from the conserved cysteine through the conserved F or W. The order of the fields is V gene, clone size, D gene, J gene, CDR3 protein, CDR3 DNA. A D gene is named only where the DNA matches it firmly. The size entry is marked missing in some rows and otherwise reads once, few, many or a size class.

>TRBV10-1|NA|TRBD2|TRBJ2-7
CASSGTSGSHEQYF
TGCGCCAGCAGTGGGACTAGCGGGAGCCACGAGCAGTACTTC
>TRBV4-3|NA|TRBD1|TRBJ1-1
CASSDGTGLNTEAFF
TGCGCCAGCAGCGACGGGACAGGGCTGAACACTGAAGCTTTCTTT
>TRBV27|NA|NA|TRBJ2-2
CAARSLTANTGELFF
TGTGCCGCCAGGTCTTTGACAGCGAACACCGGGGAGCTGTTTTTT
>TRBV7-9|once|TRBD2|TRBJ2-1
CASSPRLAGGDEQFF
TGTGCCAGCAGCCCCAGACTAGCGGGAGGGGATGAGCAGTTCTTC
>TRBV5-4|NA|TRBD2|TRBJ2-7
CASSMASGAYEQYF
TGTGCCAGCAGCATGGCTAGCGGAGCCTACGAGCAGTACTTC
>TRBV6-5|NA|NA|TRBJ2-7
CASSPFGSYEQYF
TGTGCCAGCAGCCCTTTCGGGTCCTACGAGCAGTACTTC
>TRBV30|NA|NA|TRBJ2-3
CAWASSASTDTQYF
TGTGCCTGGGCCTCGAGCGCTAGTACAGATACGCAGTATTTT
>TRBV5-6|NA|TRBD1|TRBJ2-2
CASSLLRGPSTGELFF
TGTGCCAGCAGCTTGTTAAGGGGGCCAAGCACCGGGGAGCTGTTTTTT
>TRBV2|NA|NA|TRBJ1-3
CASSPGLPAYSGNTIYF
TGTGCCAGCAGCCCGGGACTGCCGGCGTACTCTGGAAACACCATATATTTT
>TRBV6-1|NA|NA|TRBJ1-5
CASARGHQPQHF
TGTGCCAGCGCAAGGGGTCATCAGCCCCAGCATTTT
>TRBV5-8|NA|TRBD2|TRBJ2-7
CASSSGGLVTYEQYF
TGTGCCAGCAGCTCTGGAGGACTAGTGACCTACGAGCAGTACTTC
>TRBV14|few|NA|TRBJ1-1
CASSPKSLGGTEAFF
TGTGCCAGCAGCCCAAAATCCCTAGGGGGCACTGAAGCTTTCTTT
>TRBV19|once|TRBD1|TRBJ2-7
CASSLGGQGSYEQYF
TGTGCCAGTAGTTTAGGGGGACAGGGCAGCTACGAGCAGTACTTC
>TRBV30|NA|TRBD2|TRBJ2-3
CAGERERDTQYF
TGTGCCGGAGAGCGGGAGCGAGATACGCAGTATTTT
>TRBV6-1|NA|NA|TRBJ1-5
CASSEWGGAGPGGNQPQHF
TGTGCCAGCAGTGAATGGGGGGGCGCGGGTCCCGGGGGCAATCAGCCCCAGCATTTT
>TRBV4-2|NA|NA|TRBJ2-2
CASSQGGGGSLNTGELFF
TGTGCCAGCAGCCAAGGAGGCGGGGGCTCCCTGAACACCGGGGAGCTGTTTTTT
>TRBV4-1|NA|TRBD1|TRBJ2-5
CASSLRDRGVVETQYF
TGCGCCAGCAGCCTAAGGGACAGGGGAGTTGTAGAGACCCAGTACTTC
>TRBV29-1|NA|NA|TRBJ2-1
CSVLEAVYNEQFF
TGCAGCGTTCTTGAGGCAGTGTACAATGAGCAGTTCTTC
>TRBV29-1|NA|TRBD2|TRBJ2-3
CSVRLAGGTDTQYF
TGCAGCGTGCGACTAGCGGGGGGCACAGATACGCAGTATTTT
>TRBV4-3|NA|TRBD2|TRBJ2-5
CASSQRDGLAGAQETQYF
TGCGCCAGCAGCCAAAGGGACGGACTAGCGGGGGCCCAAGAGACCCAGTACTTC
>TRBV27|NA|NA|TRBJ2-1
CASSLLGESYNEQFF
TGTGCCAGCAGTTTATTAGGGGAATCCTACAATGAGCAGTTCTTC
>TRBV7-2|NA|NA|TRBJ2-1
CASSLQRVSYNEQFF
TGTGCCAGCAGCTTACAGCGGGTCTCCTACAATGAGCAGTTCTTC
>TRBV5-4|NA|TRBD1|TRBJ2-4
CASSPGQGKKNIQYF
TGTGCCAGCAGCCCGGGACAGGGGAAAAAAAACATTCAGTACTTC
>TRBV9|NA|TRBD2|TRBJ2-5
CASSVDGGGLLETQYF
TGTGCCAGCAGCGTAGATGGGGGGGGGTTGCTCGAGACCCAGTACTTC
>TRBV30|NA|TRBD2|TRBJ2-3
CAWSLGTSGGDTQYF
TGTGCCTGGAGTCTCGGGACTAGCGGGGGAGATACGCAGTATTTT
>TRBV11-2|NA|NA|TRBJ2-5
CASSLVSSGQETQYF
TGTGCCAGCAGCTTAGTCTCCAGCGGTCAAGAGACCCAGTACTTC
>TRBV6-4|NA|TRBD2|TRBJ2-1
CASSDSEAGGNEQFF
TGTGCCAGCAGTGACTCGGAAGCGGGAGGGAATGAGCAGTTCTTC
>TRBV13|once|TRBD1|TRBJ2-1
CASSYPGQGGNEQFF
TGTGCCAGCAGCTACCCGGGACAGGGGGGGAATGAGCAGTTCTTC
>TRBV9|NA|NA|TRBJ1-1
CASSVEGGLNTEAFF
TGTGCCAGCAGCGTAGAAGGAGGGTTGAACACTGAAGCTTTCTTT
>TRBV7-2|NA|NA|TRBJ2-3
CASSQVSGTDTQYF
TGTGCCAGCAGCCAAGTCTCGGGAACAGATACGCAGTATTTT
>TRBV6-8|NA|TRBD1|TRBJ2-7
CASSYYGTAYEQYF
TGTGCCAGCAGTTACTACGGGACAGCCTACGAGCAGTACTTC
>TRBV5-4|NA|NA|TRBJ2-3
CASSEGLPDTQYF
TGTGCCAGCAGCGAGGGATTGCCAGATACGCAGTATTTT
>TRBV5-1|NA|NA|TRBJ2-1
CASSAQGYNEQFF
TGCGCCAGCAGCGCTCAGGGATACAATGAGCAGTTCTTC
>TRBV19|NA|NA|TRBJ2-7
CASSIGGSHYEQYF
TGTGCCAGTAGTATAGGAGGCAGCCACTACGAGCAGTACTTC
>TRBV19|NA|NA|TRBJ2-1
CATDKPDSSYNEQFF
TGTGCCACCGACAAGCCGGATAGCTCCTACAATGAGCAGTTCTTC
>TRBV27|NA|NA|TRBJ1-1
CASSLDVPGNTEAFF
TGTGCCAGCAGTTTGGATGTCCCGGGGAACACTGAAGCTTTCTTT
>TRBV7-8|NA|NA|TRBJ1-3
CASSLAVGNTIYF
TGTGCCAGCAGCCTCGCAGTAGGAAACACCATATATTTT
>TRBV27|NA|TRBD1|TRBJ2-7
CASSDTTGPGGEQYF
TGTGCCAGCAGCGACACCACCGGGCCAGGGGGCGAGCAGTACTTC
>TRBV4-3|NA|TRBD2|TRBJ2-7
CASSLSGLDSYEQYF
TGCGCCAGCAGTCTTAGCGGGTTAGACTCCTACGAGCAGTACTTC
>TRBV7-9|NA|NA|TRBJ1-2
CASNTGRASYGYTF
TGTGCCAGCAATACAGGTCGCGCGTCGTATGGCTACACCTTC
>TRBV4-1|NA|NA|TRBJ2-5
CASSQSGGRGETQYF
TGCGCCAGCAGCCAGTCCGGGGGAAGAGGAGAGACCCAGTACTTC
>TRBV27|NA|NA|TRBJ2-3
CASSLSSGRDFTDTQYF
TGTGCCAGCAGTTTATCGTCGGGTCGGGACTTCACAGATACGCAGTATTTT
>TRBV5-6|NA|NA|TRBJ1-2
CASSLVSFLSPNGYTF
TGTGCCAGCAGCTTGGTATCCTTTTTGTCACCTAATGGCTACACCTTC
>TRBV13|NA|TRBD1|TRBJ1-2
CASSDRDRAQKDGYTF
TGTGCCAGCAGCGACAGAGACAGGGCCCAAAAAGATGGCTACACCTTC
>TRBV6-6|NA|TRBD1|TRBJ1-1
CASSPGGNTEAFF
TGTGCCAGCAGTCCAGGGGGTAATACTGAAGCTTTCTTT
>TRBV11-2|NA|TRBD2|TRBJ2-7
CASSPWGGHEQYF
TGTGCCAGCAGCCCCTGGGGAGGGCACGAGCAGTACTTC
>TRBV7-6|NA|TRBD1|TRBJ2-7
CASSLADRGDEQYF
TGTGCCAGCAGCTTAGCTGACAGGGGTGACGAGCAGTACTTC
>TRBV9|NA|TRBD1|TRBJ2-7
CASSLEGTGGYEQYF
TGTGCCAGCAGCCTAGAGGGGACAGGGGGCTACGAGCAGTACTTC
>TRBV6-5|NA|TRBD2|TRBJ2-5
CASGTSGNWAETQYF
TGTGCCAGCGGGACTAGCGGGAACTGGGCAGAGACCCAGTACTTC
>TRBV7-6|NA|TRBD1|TRBJ2-2
CASSSTSQQGVDTGELFF
TGTGCCAGCAGCTCCACCTCCCAACAGGGGGTCGACACCGGGGAGCTGTTTTTT
>TRBV29-1|NA|TRBD1|TRBJ2-1
CSAGTENNEQFF
TGCAGCGCCGGGACAGAAAACAATGAGCAGTTCTTC
>TRBV27|NA|NA|TRBJ1-6
CASSRHAVGNSPLHF
TGTGCCAGCAGCCGCCATGCGGTCGGTAATTCACCCCTCCACTTT
>TRBV4-2|NA|TRBD1|TRBJ1-1
CASSQVDRVRDTEAFF
TGTGCCAGCAGCCAAGTTGACAGGGTGCGGGACACTGAAGCTTTCTTT
>TRBV11-2|NA|NA|TRBJ2-3
CASSLGDSGGVLSTDTQYF
TGTGCCAGCAGCTTAGGGGATAGCGGAGGAGTCCTAAGCACAGATACGCAGTATTTT